These 10 T cell receptor beta chains share one sample of origin, sequenced in a study of Graves' ophthalmopathy and Graves' hyperthyroidism. RNA transcripts were the source from which TCR beta CDR3 regions were amplified. An initial RT-PCR round employing HTBI primers preceded a second-round multiplex PCR. MiXCR was run by TCRdb on the multiplex PCR reads, yielding one entry per CDR3 protein. This sample has under 250,000 distinct CDR3 sequences, with roughly a fifth found just once. What was sequenced was peripheral blood. Receptors originate from a woman aged 45-65 years with Graves' ophthalmopathy.

V and J are TRBV20-1 and TRBJ1-1, with a tentative D call TRBD1 (5 bases). V lost 6 bases and J lost 4, with 15 bases in between. The CDR3 spans 13 residues. Per germline, CDR1 DFQATT and CDR2 SNEGSKA (reference sequence). This CDR3 reads CSAVQVGGTEAFF. CDR3 coding DNA: TGCAGTGCGGTACAGGTCGGGGGCACTGAAGCTTTCTTT.

This clonotype showed up many times. The genes are TRBV11-2 and TRBJ1-2; D unresolved. The V gene's germline CDR1 is SGHAT and CDR2 FQNNGV. The germline V and J ends were trimmed by 4 bases and 1 base, with 13 bases remaining between them. The CDR3 is 15 residues long. Here the CDR3 DNA reads TGTGCCAGCAGCTCCCCCGGGCAGTTTAACTATGGCTACACCTTC. Translating gives CASSSPGQFNYGYTF.

This clonotype has a handful of counts. This chain uses TRBV5-6 with TRBJ1-2; maybe TRBD1 (5 bases). The CDR3 runs to 15 residues. Trimming left V 2 bases short and J 8 bases short, with 19 bases between. CDR1 and CDR2 from the germline V gene are SGHDT and YYEEEE. The CDR3 DNA sequence: TGTGCCAGCAGCTTTTTTTGGATACAGGATCAAGGCTACACCTTC. Translated: CASSFFWIQDQGYTF.

This clonotype occurred many times. The CDR3 loop reads CASSESVVLSPLHF. CDR3 DNA: TGTGCCAGCAGTGAATCCGTGGTTTTGTCACCCCTCCACTTT. The genes are TRBV6-1 and TRBJ1-6; D remains unclear. The CDR3 runs 14 residues. V lost 2 bases, J lost 10 bases, and 12 bases lay in between. CDR1 is MNHNS and CDR2 is SASEGT in the germline V gene.

This clonotype was seen many times. The DNA of the CDR3 is TGTGCCAGCAGCTTTAGGACCGAGACCCAGTACTTC. Its protein is CASSFRTETQYF. This chain connects TRBV7-8 to TRBJ2-5; no clear D. The CDR3 extends over 12 amino acids. Germline values: CDR1 SGHVS, CDR2 FQNEAQ. V lost 3 bases, J lost 5 bases, and 7 bases lay in between.

This clonotype was picked up many times. CDR3 protein: CASSRPGQVYEQYF. The CDR3 DNA is TGTGCCAGCAGTCGGCCCGGACAGGTCTACGAGCAGTACTTC. This chain connects TRBV6-5 to TRBJ2-7; TRBD1 matches at 7 bases. The CDR3 has 14 amino acids. Germline trimming cut 5 bases from V and 3 bases from J; bases unmatched to any gene: 7. CDR1 and CDR2 from the germline V gene are MNHEY and SVGAGI.

V is TRBV12-3 or TRBV12-4 and J is TRBJ2-7; a weak D match, TRBD2 (6 bases). CDR3 length equals 13 residues. V was shortened by 5 bases and J by 5 bases, with 13 bases between the two germline ends. The CDR3 loop is CASSPLGRNEQYF. In nucleotides, the CDR3 is TGTGCCAGCAGTCCCCTGGGGAGGAACGAGCAGTACTTC.

V is TRBV6-1 and J is TRBJ2-7; D tentatively reads TRBD1 or TRBD2 (5 bases each). The V end was cut by 8 bases, the J end by 5 bases, with 10 bases between. The CDR3 extends over 11 amino acids. Germline V gene sequence: CDR1 MNHNS, CDR2 SASEGT. The CDR3 nucleotides read TGTGCCAGCGGGACCCCGGACGAGCAGTACTTC. It encodes CASGTPDEQYF.

The chain is built from TRBV29-1 and TRBJ2-3; 9 bases are shared with TRBD1. Per the germline V gene, CDR1 is SQVTM and CDR2 is ANQGSEA. V shed 5 bases and J 2 bases; nucleotides not matched to a gene: 8. The CDR3 has 15 residues. CDR3 sequence (DNA): TGCAGCGTTCGGGACAGGGAGAAGATCACAGATACGCAGTATTTT. As protein: CSVRDREKITDTQYF.

This clonotype was detected a few times. For the CDR3, the DNA is TGTGCCAGCAGTATAGGACACCTCTCGGGGGAGCTGTTTTTT. The encoded protein is CASSIGHLSGELFF. The chain carries TRBV6-1 and TRBJ2-2, with D possibly being TRBD1 (5 bases). Trimming took 5 bases from V and 8 from J, leaving 15 bases between them. The CDR3 is 14 amino acids. Germline values: CDR1 MNHNS, CDR2 SASEGT.